This T cell receptor beta chain was sequenced in a study of shared clonotypes between healthy human individuals. Study-level results: An effect of sequencing depth on clonotype sharing among donors was expected. Larger estimated richness was generally recorded for naive subsets relative to memory subsets. When naive CD4 clonotypes were compared across a few donors, 4% to 6.5% were shared.

In the case of this clone: Its antigen is undetermined.

In the CD4+ fraction, cells were divided into CD45RA+ naive and CD45RA-negative memory subsets. Method: immunoSEQ multiplex PCR; TCRdb's copy keeps in-frame clones and lacks some. The sample records hundreds of thousands of clones, around 72% being singletons. Trimming stripped 3 bases from V and 6 bases from J, with 15 bases between. The CDR3 length is 15 residues. Germline V gene sequence: CDR1 KGHSH, CDR2 LQKENI. The chain has TRBV18 and TRBJ2-1; no clear D gene. The receptor comes from a woman aged 25 to 39 in good health. Sequencing used memory CD4+ T cells sorted from blood. The subset here: CD45RA-negative fraction. The CDR3 loop reads CASSPERTKINEQFF. CDR3 coding DNA: TGTGCCAGCTCACCCGAGAGAACGAAGATCAATGAGCAGTTCTTC.